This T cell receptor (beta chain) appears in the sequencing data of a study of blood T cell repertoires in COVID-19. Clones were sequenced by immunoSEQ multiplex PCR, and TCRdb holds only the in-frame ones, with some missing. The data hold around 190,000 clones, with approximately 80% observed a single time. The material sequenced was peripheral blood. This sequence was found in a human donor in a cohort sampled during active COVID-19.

The CDR3: CASSKSRLAYQETQYF. The CDR3 nucleotides are TGTGCCAGCAGTAAGAGCCGACTAGCCTACCAAGAGACCCAGTACTTC. The gene calls are TRBV27 and TRBJ2-5; 7 positions match TRBD2. Germline trimming cut 5 bases from V and 0 bases from J; bases unmatched to any gene: 9. This CDR3 region has 16 residues. Germline lookup yields CDR1 MNHEY and CDR2 SMNVEV (reference sequence).